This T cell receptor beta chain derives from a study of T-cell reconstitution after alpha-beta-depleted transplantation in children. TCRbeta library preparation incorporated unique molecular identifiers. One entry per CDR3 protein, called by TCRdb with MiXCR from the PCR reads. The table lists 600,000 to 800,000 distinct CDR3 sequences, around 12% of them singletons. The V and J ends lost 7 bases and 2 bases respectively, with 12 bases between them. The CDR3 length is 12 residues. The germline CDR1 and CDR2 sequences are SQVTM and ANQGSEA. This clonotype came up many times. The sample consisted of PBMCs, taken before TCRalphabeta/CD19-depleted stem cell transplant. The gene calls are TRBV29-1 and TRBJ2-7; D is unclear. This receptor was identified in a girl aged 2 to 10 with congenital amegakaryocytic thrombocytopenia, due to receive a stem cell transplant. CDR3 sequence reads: CSGTSETYEQYF. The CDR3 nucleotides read TGCAGCGGGACCTCGGAGACCTACGAGCAGTACTTC.